This entry concerns a single TCR beta chain. The antigen is not known. This CDR3 comprises 17 residues. J lost 8 bases, V lost 0 bases, and 6 bases had no gene match. Germline lookup yields CDR1 LNHNV and CDR2 YYDKDF (reference sequence). PCR used 60 Vbeta primers and 13 Jbeta primers. In the original processing: As a later analysis found, there were 82 million or so unique TCR beta chains, of which roughly 11 million were shared. Clones were read by immunoSEQ multiplex PCR, and TCRdb kept only the in-frame ones, dropping some. The V and J calls and clone size were taken over from that table, and D and trimming were inferred from the DNA. The sample consists of 100,000 to 150,000 clones, 74% of them appearing once. This entry belongs to a study of cytomegalovirus exposure and HLA in healthy donors. General study findings and limits: For cytomegalovirus status, the classifier reportedly gave diagnoses with high specificity and sensitivity. Later findings reportedly placed an Asian-associated ancestry cluster below the approximately 670-donor mean for N-insertions. Within a later analysis, the majority of CMV-associated TCR beta chains appeared HLA-restricted.

This TCR came from a man aged 40-55 years in good health and CMV-seropositive. Sequencing input: PBMCs. The chain is built from TRBV15 and TRBJ2-5, with 16 bases identical to TRBD2. CDR3 loop: CATSRDGTSGRARTQYF. Here the CDR3 DNA reads TGTGCCACCAGCAGAGATGGGACTAGCGGGAGGGCTCGTACCCAGTACTTC.